This record covers a single TCR beta chain. This sample is drawn from a study of cytomegalovirus exposure and HLA in healthy donors. Germline CDR1 MNHEY, CDR2 SMNVEV (reference sequence). This CDR3 contains 18 residues. Germline trimming cut 3 bases from V and 0 bases from J; bases unmatched to any gene: 12. PCR amplification relied on 60 Vbeta primers (plus 13 Jbeta primers). TCRdb's copy holds only in-frame clones and misses some; the assay was immunoSEQ multiplex PCR. The repertoire has 150,000 to 170,000 clones, roughly 79% of them found once; the top ten carry roughly 2.8%. This TCR was sampled from a man between 18 and 35 years old in good health and CMV-seronegative. Sequencing input: PBMCs. This rearrangement joins TRBV27 to TRBJ2-3; 7 bases align to TRBD1. CDR3 nucleotides: TGTGCCAGCAGTTTCGGCCGGAGACAGGGAGAAAGCACAGATACGCAGTATTTT. This translates into CASSFGRRQGESTDTQYF.